The table lists the clone carrying this T cell receptor beta chain with a few counts. Its matching antigen is unknown. The sample is drawn from a study of cytomegalovirus exposure and HLA in healthy donors. With 60 Vbeta and 13 Jbeta primers, the PCR was carried out. TCRdb's copy holds only in-frame clones and misses some; the assay was immunoSEQ multiplex PCR. The sample yields 150,000 to 200,000 clones, approximately 80% seen once. There are 14 residues in the CDR3. Germline CDR1 and CDR2: SNHLY and FYNNEI. The J segment lost 6 bases and the V segment lost 8 bases, leaving 10 bases of the junction unmatched. Each donor was nominally healthy when sampled (though unrecorded immune exposures were likely). Points from the study as a whole: Cytomegalovirus status was reportedly diagnosed by the classifier with high sensitivity and specificity.

The sequencing input was PBMCs. This clonotype was obtained from a woman under 30 in good health and CMV-seronegative. This chain joins TRBV2 and TRBJ2-1; 7 nucleotides line up with TRBD2. CDR3 nucleotide sequence: TGTGCCAGCGGTAGCGGGCCGCCTTCCAATGAGCAGTTCTTC. This translates into CASGSGPPSNEQFF.